This T cell receptor beta chain was sequenced during a study of cytomegalovirus exposure and HLA in healthy donors. General study results and limits: TCR association rates varied by HLA locus in a later analysis, with DRB1 highest and HLA-C lowest.

The CDR3 has 13 amino acids. V lost 0 bases and J lost 6, with 8 bases in between. Germline V gene sequence: CDR1 LGHNA, CDR2 YNFKEQ. Only a few counts were recorded for this clone. Its antigen is currently unknown. Vbeta (60) and Jbeta (13) primers were used in the PCR. Original data processing: Unique TCR beta chains totaled about 73 million in a later count, with around 11 million of them shared. Produced via immunoSEQ multiplex PCR; TCRdb's table is partial and in-frame only. Clone size and V and J calls were adopted from that table, with D and trimming inferred from the DNA. The repertoire has about 18,000 clones, around 75% of them found once; the top ten carry more than 3.5%.

This chain uses TRBV4-2 with TRBJ1-1, with no clear D. Sequencing was done on a sample of PBMCs. This clonotype was obtained from a young man in good health and CMV-seronegative. The CDR3 sequence: CASSQETYPEAFF. DNA of the CDR3: TGTGCCAGCAGCCAAGAGACATATCCTGAAGCTTTCTTT.